These T cell receptor beta chains were read from a single sample in a study of blood T cell repertoires in COVID-19. Produced via immunoSEQ multiplex PCR; TCRdb's table is partial and in-frame only. This table has 270,000 or so clones, roughly 85% appearing once. The specimen was peripheral blood. These receptors were taken from a woman aged 25 to 39 with active or convalescent COVID-19. CDR3s include the opening cysteine and the closing phenylalanine or tryptophan. The D gene is left open where the match is weak. Some rows have no size entry. The others give once, few or many, or a class for an expanded clone.

abundance: .
v_gene: TRBV21-1
d_gene: .
j_gene: TRBJ2-7
CDR3nt: TGTGCCAGCAGTTCGACTGATCCTAATTACTTCTCCTACGAGCAGTACTTC
CDR3aa: CASSSTDPNYFSYEQYF

abundance: .
v_gene: TRBV7-2
d_gene: TRBD1
j_gene: TRBJ1-2
CDR3nt: TGTGCCAGCAGCTCGGGGACAGCCGGGGGTTATGGCTACACCTTC
CDR3aa: CASSSGTAGGYGYTF

abundance: .
v_gene: TRBV18
d_gene: .
j_gene: TRBJ2-5
CDR3nt: TGTGCCAGCTCTCGTGGACAGCCCCAAGAGACCCAGTACTTC
CDR3aa: CASSRGQPQETQYF

abundance: .
v_gene: TRBV7-8
d_gene: .
j_gene: TRBJ1-1
CDR3nt: TGTGCCAGCAGCTTATGGGGGGGTATAGGCACTGAAGCTTTCTTT
CDR3aa: CASSLWGGIGTEAFF

abundance: once
v_gene: TRBV5-1
d_gene: .
j_gene: TRBJ2-7
CDR3nt: TGCGCCAGCAGCTTGGACCCCAGCTCCTACGAGCAGTACTTC
CDR3aa: CASSLDPSSYEQYF

abundance: .
v_gene: TRBV3-1/TRBV3-2
d_gene: TRBD2
j_gene: TRBJ2-3
CDR3nt: TGTGCCAGCAGCCAAGACAGCCGCGGGGGGTACGATACGCAGTATTTT
CDR3aa: CASSQDSRGGYDTQYF

abundance: .
v_gene: TRBV29-1
d_gene: TRBD2
j_gene: TRBJ2-1
CDR3nt: TGCAGCGCCGCGACTAGCGGGGGTGGGAATGAGCAGTTCTTC
CDR3aa: CSAATSGGGNEQFF

abundance: .
v_gene: TRBV11-3
d_gene: .
j_gene: TRBJ2-3
CDR3nt: TGTGCCAGCAGCTTAGATTGGGAGGCAATTAACACAGATACGCAGTATTTT
CDR3aa: CASSLDWEAINTDTQYF

abundance: .
v_gene: TRBV7-2
d_gene: .
j_gene: TRBJ2-2
CDR3nt: TGTGCCAGCAGCTTAAGACTAGGGGACGGCACCGGGGAGCTGTTTTTT
CDR3aa: CASSLRLGDGTGELFF

abundance: .
v_gene: TRBV29-1
d_gene: .
j_gene: TRBJ1-1
CDR3nt: TGCAGCGTTGAGCAGGGTAACACTGAAGCTTTCTTT
CDR3aa: CSVEQGNTEAFF

abundance: .
v_gene: TRBV9
d_gene: TRBD1
j_gene: TRBJ2-7
CDR3nt: TGTGCCAGCAGCGTAGAGGGGGCGGGCGAGCAGTACTTC
CDR3aa: CASSVEGAGEQYF

abundance: few
v_gene: TRBV6-2/TRBV6-3
d_gene: TRBD1
j_gene: TRBJ1-1
CDR3nt: TGTGCCAGCAGCCTTAATTCGGGACAGTTAATGAACACTGAAGCTTTCTTT
CDR3aa: CASSLNSGQLMNTEAFF

abundance: once
v_gene: TRBV4-2
d_gene: TRBD2
j_gene: TRBJ2-5
CDR3nt: TGTGCCAGCAGCCAAGAAGTAGCGGGGGGGCCGGAAGAGACCCAGTACTTC
CDR3aa: CASSQEVAGGPEETQYF

abundance: few
v_gene: TRBV25-1
d_gene: .
j_gene: TRBJ1-6
CDR3nt: TGTGCCAGCAGTACGCAGGGAAATAATTCACCCCTCCACTTT
CDR3aa: CASSTQGNNSPLHF

abundance: .
v_gene: TRBV27
d_gene: .
j_gene: TRBJ1-6
CDR3nt: TGTGCCAGCAGTTTATGGGGGGGTATTGGAATTTCACCCCTCCACTTT
CDR3aa: CASSLWGGIGISPLHF

abundance: .
v_gene: TRBV2
d_gene: TRBD1
j_gene: TRBJ1-1
CDR3nt: TGTGCCAGCCGGGACAGCCTTCATGAAGCTTTCTTT
CDR3aa: CASRDSLHEAFF

abundance: .
v_gene: TRBV9
d_gene: .
j_gene: TRBJ2-3
CDR3nt: TGTGCCAGCAGCGTAGGAGGGAAAATCACAGATACGCAGTATTTT
CDR3aa: CASSVGGKITDTQYF

abundance: .
v_gene: TRBV15
d_gene: .
j_gene: TRBJ2-1
CDR3nt: TGTGCCACCAGCAGAGATTACTCCTACAATGAGCAGTTCTTC
CDR3aa: CATSRDYSYNEQFF

abundance: .
v_gene: TRBV3-1/TRBV3-2
d_gene: .
j_gene: TRBJ2-2
CDR3nt: TGTGCCAGCAGCCAAGATGACGGGGCGAACACCGGGGAGCTGTTTTTT
CDR3aa: CASSQDDGANTGELFF

abundance: .
v_gene: TRBV7-2
d_gene: .
j_gene: TRBJ1-4
CDR3nt: TGTGCCAGCAGCTTCGACATGGGCGAGGAAAAACTGTTTTTT
CDR3aa: CASSFDMGEEKLFF

abundance: .
v_gene: TRBV4-3
d_gene: TRBD1
j_gene: TRBJ2-1
CDR3nt: TGCGCCAGCAGCCAAGAAGAGGGGGCGTTTTTAAATGAGCAGTTCTTC
CDR3aa: CASSQEEGAFLNEQFF

abundance: .
v_gene: TRBV19
d_gene: TRBD2
j_gene: TRBJ2-2
CDR3nt: TGTGCCAGTAGTCGGTCCGCGGGGGGGCAGACCGGGGAGCTGTTTTTT
CDR3aa: CASSRSAGGQTGELFF

abundance: .
v_gene: TRBV18
d_gene: TRBD1
j_gene: TRBJ1-1
CDR3nt: TGTGCCAGCTCACCTACACAGGGGGCGAGGACTGAAGCTTTCTTT
CDR3aa: CASSPTQGARTEAFF

abundance: .
v_gene: TRBV7-2
d_gene: TRBD1
j_gene: TRBJ1-1
CDR3nt: TGTGCCAGCAGCGAACAGGGGGTAAACACTGAAGCTTTCTTT
CDR3aa: CASSEQGVNTEAFF

abundance: .
v_gene: TRBV19
d_gene: TRBD1
j_gene: TRBJ2-5
CDR3nt: TGTGCCAGTAGCCCTCGCGCCGGGACAGGGGGCGGAGGAGAGACCCAGTACTTC
CDR3aa: CASSPRAGTGGGGETQYF

abundance: .
v_gene: TRBV25-1
d_gene: .
j_gene: TRBJ1-2
CDR3nt: TGTGCCAGCAGTGAATCCCCGTCACGGCGGGGCTACACCTTC
CDR3aa: CASSESPSRRGYTF

abundance: .
v_gene: TRBV2
d_gene: .
j_gene: TRBJ2-2
CDR3nt: TGTGCCAGCAGTGGATCGGGGGCCGGGGAGCTGTTTTTT
CDR3aa: CASSGSGAGELFF

abundance: .
v_gene: TRBV28
d_gene: TRBD1
j_gene: TRBJ2-3
CDR3nt: TGTGCCAGCAGGGGGGTATGGGACAGTCCCCATACGCAGTATTTT
CDR3aa: CASRGVWDSPHTQYF

abundance: .
v_gene: TRBV7-8
d_gene: TRBD2
j_gene: TRBJ2-2
CDR3nt: TGTGCCAGCAGCTCCCCGGGACTAGCGGGGGGCCTAGGAACCGGGGAGCTGTTTTTT
CDR3aa: CASSSPGLAGGLGTGELFF

abundance: once
v_gene: TRBV7-2
d_gene: TRBD2
j_gene: TRBJ2-3
CDR3nt: TGTGCCAGCAGCTTAGGTACTAGCGGGGGGGCGATCGATACGCAGTATTTT
CDR3aa: CASSLGTSGGAIDTQYF

abundance: .
v_gene: TRBV6-5
d_gene: .
j_gene: TRBJ1-1
CDR3nt: TGTGCCAGCAGTCCGCCAGGAAGATTCACTGAAGCTTTCTTT
CDR3aa: CASSPPGRFTEAFF

abundance: .
v_gene: TRBV7-2
d_gene: TRBD2
j_gene: TRBJ2-5
CDR3nt: TGTGCCAGCAGCTTTGTGACCGGGACTAGCGGGGGGTCCAGGGAGACCCAGTACTTC
CDR3aa: CASSFVTGTSGGSRETQYF